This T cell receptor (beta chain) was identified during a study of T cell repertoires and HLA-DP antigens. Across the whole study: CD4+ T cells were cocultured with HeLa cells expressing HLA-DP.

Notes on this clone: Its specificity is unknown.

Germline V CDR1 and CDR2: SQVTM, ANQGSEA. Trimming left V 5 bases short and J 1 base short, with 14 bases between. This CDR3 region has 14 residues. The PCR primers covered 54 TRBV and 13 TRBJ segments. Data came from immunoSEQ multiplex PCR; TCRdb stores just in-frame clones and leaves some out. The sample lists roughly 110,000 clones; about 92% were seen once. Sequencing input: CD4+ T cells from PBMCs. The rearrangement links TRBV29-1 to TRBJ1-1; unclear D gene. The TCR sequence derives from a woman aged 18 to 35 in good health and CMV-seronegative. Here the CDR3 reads CSVLSLVGNTEAFF. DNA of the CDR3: TGCAGCGTTCTCTCCCTCGTTGGGAACACTGAAGCTTTCTTT.